This TCR beta chain was recorded in a study of T-cell reconstitution after alpha-beta-depleted transplantation in children. Germline CDR1 and CDR2: PRHDT and FYEKMQ (reference sequence). The CDR3 is 17 residues long. After removal of 4 bases from V and 2 bases from J, the junction contained 5 bases not matched to a gene. Preparing the TCRbeta library involved the use of unique molecular identifiers. TCRdb re-called the PCR reads through MiXCR, storing one row per CDR3 protein. The table shows some 310,000 distinct CDR3 sequences, with around 20% occurring only once. The sequence came from a male patient aged 10 to 17 who had a stem cell transplant for acute lymphoblastic leukemia, so the T cells may come from the graft donor. Sample: PBMCs, mostly from graft donor cells, taken 180 days after TCRalphabeta/CD19-depleted stem cell transplant. The chain carries TRBV13 and TRBJ2-2; 12 nucleotides match TRBD2. The CDR3 nucleotides read TGTGCCAGCAGCTCTGGGACTAGCGGGTCTAACACCGGGGAGCTGTTTTTT. Protein: CASSSGTSGSNTGELFF.